Reported below is one T cell receptor beta chain. Libraries of TCR beta chains were produced by 5' RACE (UMI-labeled). TCRdb reprocessed the 5' RACE reads, with one entry per CDR3 protein and no DNA. The sample totals thousands of distinct CDR3 sequences; its top ten clones hold 30% to 40%. CDR3 size: 14 residues. This entry belongs to a study of human CD8 memory T cell subsets. The receptor was derived from a human donor in good health. Sequences were obtained from CD8+ effector memory T cells (TEM) sorted from PBMCs. The subset here: effector memory CD8 T cells, CCR7- CD45RO+ CD95+. This chain links TRBV12-3 or TRBV12-4 with TRBJ2-7; the D call of TRBD2 rests on TCRdb alone, since no DNA is present to check it. Here the CDR3 reads CASSGLAGSYEQYF.